This entry lists 9 T cell receptor beta chains sequenced from one sample in a study of cytomegalovirus exposure and HLA in healthy donors (dated by TCRdb to 2017 to 2019). Libraries were built with the immunoSEQ multiplex PCR assay. For the multiplex PCR, a mixture combining 60 forward primers for TCR Vbeta segments and 13 reverse primers for TCR Jbeta segments was used. TCRdb carries this immuneACCESS record with in-frame sequences only. Its versions omit some clonotypes, under half of them owing to an unresolved V gene in the studies checked, with the rest unexplained. The sample profile shows under 200,000 clones; 70% to 85% of them were found once. The ten largest clones add up to 0.69% of the sample. Sequenced material: PBMCs. Receptors originate from a middle-aged woman in good health and CMV-seronegative.

The chain links TRBV4-2 to TRBJ2-7, with D maybe TRBD1 (6 bases). Trimming left V 0 bases short and J 0 bases short, with 12 bases between. Germline V gene lookup returns CDR1 LGHNA and CDR2 YNFKEQ. CDR3 size: 16 residues. The CDR3 bases are TGTGCCAGCAGCCAAGAGGGACACAGTGGCTCCTACGAGCAGTACTTC. It specifies CASSQEGHSGSYEQYF.

In this sample, this clone turned up once. V is TRBV18 and J is TRBJ1-1; TRBD1 matches 10 bases. This CDR3 contains 19 residues. Trimming took 4 bases from V and 0 from J; bases not matched to a gene: 14. Germline V gene data show CDR1 as KGHSH and CDR2 as LQKENI. The CDR3 region has the DNA TGTGCCAGCTCACGAATACAAGGAGGACAGGGGGTAATGAACACTGAAGCTTTCTTT. It encodes CASSRIQGGQGVMNTEAFF.

This rearrangement joins TRBV5-6 to TRBJ1-2; 7 bases agree with TRBD1. The germline V gene has CDR1 SGHDT and CDR2 YYEEEE. V was clipped by 5 bases and J by 4 bases; unmatched bases: 11. The CDR3 sequence is 15 residues long. CDR3: CASRLGQTFFYGYTF. CDR3 nucleotide sequence: TGTGCCAGCAGGCTGGGACAGACCTTTTTCTATGGCTACACCTTC.

V is TRBV7-9 and J is TRBJ2-7; TRBD1 agrees at 11 bases. From germline, CDR1 is SEHNR and CDR2 FQNEAQ (reference sequence). The CDR3 is 15 amino acids. V lost 3 bases to trimming and J lost 4 bases; unmatched junction nucleotides: 5. CDR3 loop: CASSFGTGGRYEQYF. Written as DNA, the CDR3 is TGTGCCAGCAGCTTCGGGACAGGGGGAAGGTACGAGCAGTACTTC.

The chain links TRBV9 to TRBJ2-1; TRBD2 agrees at 7 bases. The CDR3 extends over 16 amino acids. V gave up 0 bases and J gave up 0 bases; unmatched junction bases: 3. Germline lookup yields CDR1 SGDLS and CDR2 YYNGEE. Here the CDR3 reads CASSVDGGSSYNEQFF. CDR3 in DNA: TGTGCCAGCAGCGTAGACGGGGGGAGCTCCTACAATGAGCAGTTCTTC.

The chain is built from TRBV10-3 and TRBJ1-3, with D hard to call. Between the trimmed V and J ends, which lost 3 bases and 0 bases, there was a span of 9 bases. Germline-derived CDR1 and CDR2 are ENHRY and SYGVKD. This CDR3 is built from 15 residues. The CDR3, as DNA: TGTGCCATCAGTGAACCGGGAAACTCTGGAAACACCATATATTTT. Encoded protein: CAISEPGNSGNTIYF.

This clone occurred once. The J gene is TRBJ2-1, the V gene TRBV30; TRBD2 matches at 10 bases. Germline lookup yields CDR1 GTSNPN and CDR2 SVGIG (reference sequence). Trimming removed 4 bases from V and 4 bases from J; junction bases left unmatched: 7. The CDR3 sequence is 15 residues long. Here the CDR3 DNA reads TGTGCCTGGACCCTCCTAGCGGGAGCATACAATGAGCAGTTCTTC. This gives the protein CAWTLLAGAYNEQFF.

Notes on this clone: The sample contains more than one DNA sequence encoding this CDR3. This rearrangement joins TRBV30 to TRBJ1-5, with 8 bases matching TRBD1. The V gene's germline CDR1 is GTSNPN and CDR2 SVGIG (reference sequence). The CDR3 length is 14 residues. Trimming cost V 8 bases and J 0 bases; bases outside gene matches: 6. This chain's CDR3 is CAGGQGDSNQPQHF. The CDR3 region has the DNA TGTGCCGGAGGACAGGGAGATAGCAATCAGCCCCAGCATTTT.

The chain combines TRBV6-5 with TRBJ2-5, with 9 bases identical to TRBD2. Germline CDR1 MNHEY, CDR2 SVGAGI. The CDR3 extends over 15 amino acids. The trim removed 0 bases at V and 3 bases at J, leaving 2 bases unmatched. The CDR3 DNA sequence: TGTGCCAGCAGTTACTCCGGCGGGGGGGAAGAGACCCAGTACTTC. Translation: CASSYSGGGEETQYF.